The 14 T cell receptor beta chains below were found in one sample sequenced in a study of blood T cell repertoires in COVID-19. Assay: immunoSEQ multiplex PCR; the TCRdb copy retains only in-frame clones and omits some. The sample carries some 290,000 clones, just over 90% recorded once. Material for sequencing was PBMCs or T cells enriched from blood (not recorded which). These receptor sequences come from a woman between 40 and 55 years old with acute COVID-19.

This chain joins TRBV5-1 and TRBJ1-1, with a tentative D call TRBD1 (6 bases). The CDR3 sequence is 12 residues long. V lost 4 bases and J 8 bases, leaving 12 bases between the germline ends. Per germline, CDR1 SGHRS and CDR2 YFSETQ. Here the CDR3 DNA reads TGCGCCAGCAGCCTCCTACAGGGAGAAGCTTTCTTT. Its translation is CASSLLQGEAFF.

The chain couples TRBV2 to TRBJ2-3; weak D call: TRBD2 (5 bases). The CDR3 extends over 14 amino acids. Germline V gives CDR1 SNHLY, CDR2 FYNNEI. V lost 7 bases to trimming and J lost 1 base, with 12 bases between them. CDR3 bases: TGTGCCAGCAAGACTGGAGGTGGCACAGATACGCAGTATTTT. Translating it yields CASKTGGGTDTQYF.

This sequence joins TRBV7-9 and TRBJ2-1; 10 nucleotides agree with TRBD2. The CDR3 contains 16 residues. Germline V gene sequence: CDR1 SEHNR, CDR2 FQNEAQ (reference sequence). The trim removed 3 bases at V and 0 bases at J, leaving 2 bases unmatched. In DNA form, the CDR3 reads TGTGCCAGCAGCTTTAGCGGGGGGAGCTCCTACAATGAGCAGTTCTTC. Translation: CASSFSGGSSYNEQFF.

The chain has TRBV28 and TRBJ2-7, with D maybe TRBD2 (6 bases). The CDR3 runs 15 residues. The ends were cut back, 1 base at V and 3 bases at J, with 13 bases in the middle. Germline lookup yields CDR1 MDHEN and CDR2 SYDVKM. CDR3 coding DNA: TGTGCCAGCAGTTTATACGGGAGAGTGGACTACGAGCAGTACTTC. Protein sequence: CASSLYGRVDYEQYF.

This chain joins TRBV9 and TRBJ2-7; the D is unclear. This CDR3 comprises 15 residues. The V gene lost 0 bases and the J gene lost 3 bases, with 13 bases spanning the gap. Germline V CDR1 and CDR2: SGDLS, YYNGEE. The CDR3 sequence: CASSVGDHSGYEQYF. For the CDR3, the DNA is TGTGCCAGCAGCGTAGGAGACCACTCGGGCTACGAGCAGTACTTC.

The rearrangement joins TRBV5-6 to TRBJ1-5, with D possibly matching TRBD1 (6 bases). Trimming removed 0 bases at V and 5 bases at J, with 9 bases between. CDR3 length: 14 amino acids. Germline V gene lookup returns CDR1 SGHDT and CDR2 YYEEEE. Here the CDR3 DNA reads TGTGCCAGCAGCTTGGCAGGGGCAGATCAGCCCCAGCATTTT. This encodes CASSLAGADQPQHF.

CDR3 nucleotide sequence: TGTGCCAGCAGCCATGGGACAGGGAAATTTAATTCACCCCTCCACTTT. As protein: CASSHGTGKFNSPLHF. The V and J genes are TRBV3-1 (or the pseudogene TRBV3-2) and TRBJ1-6, with 9 bases identical to TRBD1. The V segment lost 3 bases and the J segment 6 bases; nucleotides outside the gene matches: 6. Germline CDR1 reads LGHDT; CDR2 reads YNNKEL (reference sequence). The CDR3 length is 16 residues.

The J gene is TRBJ2-7, the V gene TRBV28; TRBD2 agrees at 8 bases. Germline values: CDR1 MDHEN, CDR2 SYDVKM. Germline trimming cut 8 bases from V and 1 base from J; bases unmatched to any gene: 16. This CDR3 contains 17 residues. The CDR3 loop reads CASSPSGTRNSSYEQYF. The CDR3 DNA follows: TGTGCCAGCTCCCCGAGTGGGACTAGAAATAGTTCCTACGAGCAGTACTTC.

The genes are TRBV4-1 and TRBJ2-3; TRBD2 matches at 9 bases. The CDR3 consists of 21 residues. Germline V gene sequence: CDR1 MGHRA, CDR2 YSYEKL. J was trimmed by 4 bases and V by 0 bases; bases with no gene match: 20. In nucleotides, the CDR3 is TGCGCCAGCAGCCAAGATACCCCCCTAGCGGGGAGAACCTTGTTACCAGATACGCAGTATTTT. Encoded protein: CASSQDTPLAGRTLLPDTQYF.

This rearrangement joins TRBV7-9 to TRBJ2-1, with D possibly TRBD1 on 6 matching bases. Looked up from germline, CDR1 is SEHNR and CDR2 is FQNEAQ (reference sequence). The CDR3 extends over 13 amino acids. V lost 3 bases and J lost 7, with 10 bases in between. CDR3 protein: CASSFLQGNEQFF. The CDR3 DNA reads as TGTGCCAGCAGCTTTTTACAGGGTAATGAGCAGTTCTTC.

The chain recombines TRBV7-3 with TRBJ1-5, with D maybe TRBD1 (5 bases). This CDR3 contains 19 residues. From germline, CDR1 is SGHTA and CDR2 FQGTGA. With 0 bases removed from V and 1 base from J, the gap between germline ends came to 19 bases. CDR3 in DNA: TGTGCCAGCAGCTTAACCGGTCTCGTGCTCGGGGGAAGCAATCAGCCCCAGCATTTT. This translates into CASSLTGLVLGGSNQPQHF.

This rearrangement joins TRBV7-2 to TRBJ1-2; D perhaps matches TRBD1 (5 bases). V shed 3 bases and J shed 7 bases, with 12 bases lying between them. This CDR3 region has 13 residues. Germline values: CDR1 SGHTA, CDR2 FQGNSA. The CDR3 coding sequence is TGTGCCAGCAGCTTGGGGAAGGGACTTGGCTACACCTTC. Amino acids: CASSLGKGLGYTF. The whole variable domain, remainder taken from reference TRBV7-2 and TRBJ1-2, is GAGVSQSPSNKVTEKGKDVELRCDPISGHTALYWYRQSLGQGLEFLIYFQGNSAPDKSGLPSDRFSAERTGGSVSTLTIQRTQQEDSAVYLCASSLGKGLGYTFGSGTRLTVV.

This chain links TRBV6-2 or TRBV6-3 with TRBJ1-5, with unresolved D. This CDR3 spans 15 amino acids. Trimming stripped 6 bases from V and 3 bases from J, with 15 bases between. The germline gives CDR1 MNHEY, CDR2 SVGEGT. CDR3 coding DNA: TGTGCCAGCAGCCCGGGCATAATAAACAATCAGCCCCAGCATTTT. This encodes CASSPGIINNQPQHF.

The chain recombines TRBV6-1 with TRBJ1-2, with 7 bases identical to TRBD1. V shed 3 bases, J shed 4 bases, and the junction held 8 bases outside the gene matches. This CDR3 spans 15 amino acids. Germline V gene sequence: CDR1 MNHNS, CDR2 SASEGT. In nucleotides, the CDR3 is TGTGCCAGCAGTGACACCGGGACAGCGACCTATGGCTACACCTTC. This encodes CASSDTGTATYGYTF.